This T cell receptor (beta chain) was recorded in a study of shared clonotypes between healthy human individuals. Assay: immunoSEQ multiplex PCR; the TCRdb copy retains only in-frame clones and omits some. The top ten hold about 0.34% of the sample, which has roughly 2,500,000 clones, approximately 93% seen once. This clone was detected only once. Its target is unknown. Study results and caveats: It was the non-shared clonotypes that had lower generation probabilities than clonotypes shared by all four donors. The authors expected sequencing depth to affect clonotype sharing among donors.

The V and J ends lost 4 bases and 0 bases respectively, with 17 bases between them. Per germline, CDR1 SGHRS and CDR2 YFSETQ. The CDR3 loop spans 17 amino acids. Caucasian adults residing in Nashville, Tennessee made up all the donors. The study separated CD4+ cells into CD45RA+ naive and CD45RA-negative memory subsets. The rearrangement links TRBV5-1 to TRBJ1-3, with D tentatively TRBD1 (6 bases). Sequenced input: naive CD4+ T cells from PBMCs. The subset is: CD45RA+ positively selected. The receptor was derived from a man between 18 and 29 years old in good health. Some clones in this sample may be carry-over from other donors' samples. CDR3 nucleotide sequence: TGCGCCAGCAGCAATCCGGGACACTCGGACTCTGGAAACACCATATATTTT. Its translation is CASSNPGHSDSGNTIYF.